The 17 T cell receptor beta chains in this list originate from one sample, sequenced in a study of CD8+ T cells in alopecia areata. Reverse transcribed after extraction, RNA yielded cDNA as the sequencing template. Assay used: immunoSEQ multiplex PCR; TCRdb lists only in-frame clones, some missing. This set yields approximately 19,000 clones and no singletons; the top ten hold 31%. Cell sorting was performed on pooled cutaneous lymph node cells with CD4, CD8alpha, NKG2D, NKG2ACE and other markers. Sequenced sample: CD8+ T cells sorted from a lymph node. The receptors derive from a C3H/HeJ mouse with alopecia areata. These mice share the MHC haplotype H2-k.

Regarding this clone: The TCRdb protein fails to match the DNA translation at residue 12; the protein reported here was translated from the DNA. These gene names are mouse names. CDR3 DNA, as far as it was read: TGTGCCAGCAGTATGGGGGGGAACTATAATTCGCCC. Translated: CASSMGGNYNSP. The whole CDR3 reads CASSMGGNYNSPLYF. The chain links TRBV19 to TRBJ1-6; TRBD1 is a possible D gene (5 bases). The read halts 3 residues ahead of the CDR3 end, with the missing end drawn from the germline J gene. TRBJ1-6 is filed as an ORF, its function uncertain. The CDR3 consists of 15 residues. Looked up from germline, CDR1 is FNHDT and CDR2 is SITEND (reference sequence). V was trimmed by 2 bases and J by 3 bases, leaving 9 bases between them.

This clone was found a few times. Gene names are the mouse ones. The read terminates 4 residues before the CDR3 end, so the remaining end is supplied by the germline J gene. This chain uses TRBV1 with TRBJ2-4; 10 nucleotides agree with TRBD2. The germline V gene encodes CDR1 NSQYPW and CDR2 LRSPGD (reference sequence). There are 16 residues in the CDR3. V dropped 2 bases and J dropped 0; count of bases not matched to a gene: 2. The DNA read from the CDR3 is TGCACCTGCAGTGCAAGGACTGGGGGTAGTCAAAAC. Protein product: CTCSARTGGSQN. From start to end, the CDR3 is CTCSARTGGSQNTLYF. The whole variable domain, filled in from reference TRBV1 and TRBJ2-4, reads VTLLEQNPRWRLVPRGQAVNLRCILKNSQYPWMSWYQQDLQKQLQWLFTLRSPGDKEVKSLPGADYLATRVTDTELRLQVANMSQGRTLYCTCSARTGGSQNTLYFGAGTRLSVL.

This clone occurred many times. The listed genes are named as in mouse. The read terminates 4 residues ahead of where the CDR3 ends, so the germline J gene completes it. The chain links TRBV13-3 to TRBJ2-7; the D gene is possibly TRBD2 (6 bases). Germline CDR1 and CDR2: NNHDY and SYVADS. The CDR3 runs to 13 residues. CDR3 bases read: TGTGCCAGCAGTGATGCCTGGGGAAAT. The encoded protein is CASSDAWGN. The whole CDR3 sequence reads CASSDAWGNEQYF.

Comment on this clone: The germline and genes are mouse ones. The read ends 4 residues before the CDR3 terminus; that terminus is restored from the germline J gene. The V call is TRBV13-1, the J call TRBJ2-5, with 11 bases identical to TRBD1. Looked up from germline, CDR1 is NSHNY and CDR2 is SYGAGN. The CDR3 is 15 amino acids. Incomplete CDR3 DNA: TGTGCCAGCAGTGACCGGGACAGGGGGAGAGAC. Its protein is CASSDRDRGRD. The whole CDR3 sequence reads CASSDRDRGRDTQYF.

This clone was seen many times. Mouse names are used for the genes. The read stops 4 residues short of the end of the CDR3; the missing end is completed from the germline J gene. The genes are TRBV13-3 and TRBJ2-7, with a tentative D call TRBD1 (6 bases). The V gene's germline CDR1 is NNHDY and CDR2 SYVADS. Trimming removed 7 bases at V and 3 bases at J, with 14 bases between. CDR3 size: 13 residues. The CDR3 bases that were read are TGTGCCAGCGGGTCCCGGGACAACTAT. Protein sequence: CASGSRDNY. In full, the CDR3 reads CASGSRDNYEQYF.

This clone appeared many times. The gene names given are mouse names. The read ends 4 residues before the CDR3 terminus; that terminus is restored from the germline J gene. The chain combines TRBV13-1 with TRBJ2-1; 7 bases are shared with TRBD1. The CDR3 extends over 14 amino acids. Germline CDR1 reads NSHNY; CDR2 reads SYGAGN. The trim removed 0 bases at V and 4 bases at J, leaving 1 base unmatched. CDR3 residues: CASSDGDRYAEQFF. CDR3 DNA (partial): TGTGCCAGCAGTGATGGGGACAGATATGCT.

The sample holds many counts of this clone. Genes and germline come from the mouse. The CDR3 end is not reached by the read, which stops 4 residues before it; the germline J gene fills it in. The rearrangement uses TRBV19 and TRBJ1-1; D might be TRBD1 (6 bases). From germline, CDR1 is FNHDT and CDR2 SITEND (reference sequence). The CDR3 spans 13 residues. This chain's CDR3 is CASSNRVDAEVFF. CDR3 bases read: TGTGCCAGCAGTAACAGGGTAGACGCA.

The sample holds many counts of this clone. All gene names here are mouse names. Sequencing ends 4 residues short of the CDR3 end; the germline J gene provides the rest. This chain links TRBV13-3 with TRBJ1-2; D ambiguous. The V end lost 2 bases, the J end lost 1 base, and 6 bases lay between the germline ends. CDR3 length equals 13 residues. Germline values: CDR1 NNHDY, CDR2 SYVADS. CDR3 DNA, as far as it was read: TGTGCCAGCAGTGAATGGGGAAACTCC. This translates into CASSEWGNS. The CDR3 in its entirety is CASSEWGNSDYTF.

This clone has just a few counts. Gene names and germline refer to mouse. The sequence runs out 4 residues before the end of the CDR3; the remainder is reconstructed from the germline J gene. This chain links TRBV13-1 with TRBJ2-1; D call uncertain. This CDR3 is built from 15 residues. V was shortened by 0 bases and J by 4 bases, with 11 bases between the two germline ends. Germline CDR1 reads NSHNY; CDR2 reads SYGAGN. The CDR3 is CASSDAPNSYAEQFF. The covered CDR3 bases are TGTGCCAGCAGTGATGCCCCGAACAGTTATGCT.

This clone appeared a few times. Germline and genes here are mouse. The read terminates 4 residues before the CDR3 end, so the remaining end is supplied by the germline J gene. The genes are TRBV19 and TRBJ2-3; 8 bases match TRBD2. This CDR3 contains 16 residues. Germline V lookup: CDR1 FNHDT, CDR2 SITEND (reference sequence). The V segment lost 0 bases and the J segment 0 bases; nucleotides outside the gene matches: 3. CDR3 DNA, as far as it was read: TGTGCCAGCAGTATAGACTGGGGGACTAGTGCAGAA. Residues: CASSIDWGTSAE. The entire CDR3 is CASSIDWGTSAETLYF.

This clone came up a few times. Gene names and germline refer to mouse. The read falls 4 residues short of the CDR3 end, and the missing part is taken from the germline J gene. V is TRBV13-1 and J is TRBJ2-7; 8 nucleotides match TRBD2. The V gene's germline CDR1 is NSHNY and CDR2 SYGAGN. After removal of 2 bases from V and 2 bases from J, the junction contained 6 bases not matched to a gene. This CDR3 contains 15 residues. CDR3 sequence reads: CASSDTGGWPYEQYF. The sequenced part of the CDR3 DNA is TGTGCCAGCAGTGACACTGGGGGCTGGCCCTAT.

This clone was detected only a few times. Mouse germline and gene names are used. The CDR3 bases that were read are TGCACCTGCGGGACAGGGAGCTAT. Its translation: CTCGTGSY. In full, the CDR3 reads CTCGTGSYEQYF. V gene TRBV1 combines with J gene TRBJ2-7; 9 bases line up with TRBD1. The CDR3 is cut off 4 residues early in the read; its end comes from the germline J gene. Trimming cost V 8 bases and J 3 bases; bases outside gene matches: 2. Germline loops: CDR1 NSQYPW, CDR2 LRSPGD (reference sequence). The CDR3 runs to 12 residues.

This clone was recorded a few times. Gene names refer to mouse genes. Sequencing ends 4 residues short of the CDR3 end; the germline J gene provides the rest. V usage is TRBV19 and J usage is TRBJ2-3, with D possibly matching TRBD2 (7 bases). V lost 2 bases, J lost 2 bases, and 12 bases lay in between. The V gene's germline CDR1 is FNHDT and CDR2 SITEND (reference sequence). The length of the CDR3 is 15 residues. The chain's CDR3 is CASSMGGGDAETLYF. The CDR3 DNA, read in part, is TGTGCCAGCAGTATGGGGGGCGGCGATGCAGAA.

Concerning this clone itself: Each gene name is a mouse one. The read gets to within 4 residues of the CDR3 end, and the germline J gene fills in the rest. The J gene is TRBJ2-1, the V gene TRBV16; 8 bases are a match to TRBD2. Germline CDR1 and CDR2: SGHSA and FRNQAP. J lost 3 bases, V lost 3 bases, and 1 base had no gene match. The CDR3 is made up of 14 amino acids. The sequenced CDR3 bases are TGTGCAAGCAGCTTGGGGGGGCGCTATGCT. Protein sequence: CASSLGGRYA. The entire CDR3 sequence reads CASSLGGRYAEQFF.

In this sample, this clone turned up many times. The gene names here belong to mouse. The CDR3 goes on 4 residues after the read ends, and that part is filled in from the germline J gene. The chain couples TRBV1 to TRBJ1-4, with TRBD1 matching over 7 bases. V lost 2 bases, J lost 6 bases, and 3 bases stayed unmatched. The germline V gene has CDR1 NSQYPW and CDR2 LRSPGD (reference sequence). The CDR3 has 14 amino acids. The CDR3 sequence is CTCSANRGYERLFF. The sequenced part of the CDR3 DNA is TGCACCTGCAGTGCAAACAGGGGTTACGAA.

Comments on this clone: Here the gene names and germline are mouse. From the germline J gene comes the end of the CDR3, since the read stops 4 residues before it. The V call is TRBV13-3, the J call TRBJ1-4; 10 bases agree with TRBD1. V gave up 2 bases and J gave up 4 bases; unmatched junction bases: 5. Per the germline V gene, CDR1 is NNHDY and CDR2 is SYVADS. The CDR3 sequence is 16 residues long. CDR3 amino acids: CASSEPDRGLNERLFF. The CDR3 bases that were read are TGTGCCAGCAGTGAGCCAGACAGGGGGCTCAACGAA.

This clone occurred many times. Genes and germline come from the mouse. The read ends 4 residues before the CDR3 terminus; that terminus is restored from the germline J gene. The gene calls are TRBV13-1 and TRBJ2-1, with 9 bases matching TRBD1. The CDR3 is made up of 15 amino acids. The V and J ends lost 2 bases and 5 bases, in that order; junction bases with no gene match: 5. Germline values: CDR1 NSHNY, CDR2 SYGAGN. CDR3 DNA (partial): TGTGCCAGCAGTGAGTCCGACAGGGGGGATGCT. Its protein is CASSESDRGDA. The full CDR3 protein reads CASSESDRGDAEQFF.